The source of this T cell receptor beta chain is a study of blood T cell repertoires in COVID-19. The overall study: T cells, B-cell-depleted T cells, or PBMCs supplied cDNA or gDNA.

This CDR3 spans 13 amino acids. The V and J ends lost 4 bases and 11 bases, in that order; junction bases with no gene match: 6. Germline V gene lookup returns CDR1 MNHNY and CDR2 SVGAGI (reference sequence). In the original processing: The assay estimated nucleated cells by amplifying reference gene primers. The assay was immunoSEQ multiplex PCR, and TCRdb's table has in-frame clones only and misses some. V and J calls and clone size follow that table, whereas D and trimming were derived from the DNA. The sample lists 81,000 or so clones, roughly 83% occurring once. This sequence was found in a man aged 45 to 65 with active COVID-19. This chain connects TRBV6-6 to TRBJ1-4, with 8 bases aligning to TRBD1. The sequenced sample was peripheral blood. CDR3 DNA sequence: TGTGCCAGCAGTTCCGCCGGACAGGGTAAACTGTTTTTT. As protein: CASSSAGQGKLFF.